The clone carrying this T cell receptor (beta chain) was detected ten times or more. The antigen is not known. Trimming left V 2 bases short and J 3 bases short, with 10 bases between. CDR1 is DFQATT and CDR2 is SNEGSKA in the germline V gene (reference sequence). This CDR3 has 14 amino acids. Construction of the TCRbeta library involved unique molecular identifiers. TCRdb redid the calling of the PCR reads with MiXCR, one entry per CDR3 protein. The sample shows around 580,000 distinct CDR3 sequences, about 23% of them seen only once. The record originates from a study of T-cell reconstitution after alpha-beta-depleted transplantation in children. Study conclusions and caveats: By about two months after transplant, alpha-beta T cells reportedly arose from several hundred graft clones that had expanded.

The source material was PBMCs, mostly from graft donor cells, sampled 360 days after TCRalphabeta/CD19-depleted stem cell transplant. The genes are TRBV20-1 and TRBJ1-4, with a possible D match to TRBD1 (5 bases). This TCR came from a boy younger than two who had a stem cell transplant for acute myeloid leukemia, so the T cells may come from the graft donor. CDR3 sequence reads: CSARPGRANEKLFF. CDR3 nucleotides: TGCAGTGCTAGACCGGGCAGGGCTAATGAAAAACTGTTTTTT.